This T cell receptor (beta chain) is drawn from a study of T-cell memory formation after mild COVID-19. TCRdb re-called the 5' RACE reads with MiXCR, one entry per CDR3 protein. Of under 600,000 distinct CDR3 sequences in the sample, roughly 22% are singletons; the top ten hold roughly 8.3%. This clonotype was recorded at least ten times. The CDR3 is 15 amino acids. CDR1 MNHNS and CDR2 SASEGT come from the germline V gene. Trimming took off 3 bases at V and 3 bases at J, with 14 bases between the two ends. The sequencing input was PBMCs or a T cell subset sorted from them (not recorded which). J is TRBJ1-1 and V is TRBV6-1, with TRBD1 as a possible D gene (5 bases). This clonotype was obtained from an adult woman who had mild COVID-19 (a few samples of this study predate the infection). Cell type and time point are not known. In DNA, the CDR3 is TGTGCCAGCAGTGAGTACGGGGGGAGGGACACTGAAGCTTTCTTT. It is translated as CASSEYGGRDTEAFF.